This T cell receptor beta chain was sequenced in a study of human T cells and chemical hapten exposure. The overall study: Patients, a majority of them female, were diagnosed with alopecia areata, totalis or universalis. Minor pooled library volume differences mainly drove per-sample TCR yield variation.

This sample's time point: patch test 2, 6 weeks after DPC sensitization. The treatment was: therapeutic diphenylcyclopropenone sensitization with weekly scalp DPC. From the RACE reads, TCRdb called clonotypes with MiXCR, one entry per CDR3 protein. The sample includes some 79,000 distinct CDR3 sequences, about 10% seen only once; the top ten take around 5%. As for this clonotype: The antigen is not known.

Notes on the study in general: It was expanded TCRs that formed significantly more large CDR3 similarity clusters than controls did.

The receptor was isolated from a woman aged 50 to 60 with alopecia areata. Some clones in this sample may be carry-over from other donors' samples. Sequencing was performed on whole blood, taken in connection with sensitization to the hapten diphenylcyclopropenone (DPC).

The CDR3 nucleotides read TGTGCCAGCAGCTTAGGGACAGGCAGGTCACGGGGCACTGAAGCTTTCTTT. Residues: CASSLGTGRSRGTEAFF. The chain combines TRBV7-9 with TRBJ1-1; the match to TRBD1 covers 7 bases. V lost 1 base to trimming and J lost 4 bases; unmatched junction nucleotides: 12. This CDR3 region has 17 residues. Germline V gene lookup returns CDR1 SEHNR and CDR2 FQNEAQ (reference sequence).